This TCR beta chain was captured in a study of blood T cells in healthy people across ages. Trimming left V 2 bases short and J 10 bases short, with 6 bases between. This CDR3 is 11 amino acids long. Germline values: CDR1 ENHRY, CDR2 SYGVKD. As concerns this clonotype: Its cognate antigen is unknown.

Broader study findings: Aged donors had fewer naive CD4+ cells and lower diversity than long-lived donors.

Each sample gave at least 6.5 million isolated PBMCs. Sample-barcoded 5' priming and a J-beta primer mix drove a second PCR of roughly 6 to 12 cycles. MiXCR, run by TCRdb on the 5' RACE reads, gives a single entry per CDR3 protein. The sample has under 850,000 distinct CDR3 sequences, 36% seen once. The rearrangement uses TRBV10-3 and TRBJ2-1; D is unresolved. The sequenced sample was blood. The receptor was derived from a man younger than 35 in good health. The CDR3 loop is CAISEAGEQFF. As DNA, the CDR3 is TGTGCCATCAGTGAGGCCGGGGAGCAGTTCTTC.